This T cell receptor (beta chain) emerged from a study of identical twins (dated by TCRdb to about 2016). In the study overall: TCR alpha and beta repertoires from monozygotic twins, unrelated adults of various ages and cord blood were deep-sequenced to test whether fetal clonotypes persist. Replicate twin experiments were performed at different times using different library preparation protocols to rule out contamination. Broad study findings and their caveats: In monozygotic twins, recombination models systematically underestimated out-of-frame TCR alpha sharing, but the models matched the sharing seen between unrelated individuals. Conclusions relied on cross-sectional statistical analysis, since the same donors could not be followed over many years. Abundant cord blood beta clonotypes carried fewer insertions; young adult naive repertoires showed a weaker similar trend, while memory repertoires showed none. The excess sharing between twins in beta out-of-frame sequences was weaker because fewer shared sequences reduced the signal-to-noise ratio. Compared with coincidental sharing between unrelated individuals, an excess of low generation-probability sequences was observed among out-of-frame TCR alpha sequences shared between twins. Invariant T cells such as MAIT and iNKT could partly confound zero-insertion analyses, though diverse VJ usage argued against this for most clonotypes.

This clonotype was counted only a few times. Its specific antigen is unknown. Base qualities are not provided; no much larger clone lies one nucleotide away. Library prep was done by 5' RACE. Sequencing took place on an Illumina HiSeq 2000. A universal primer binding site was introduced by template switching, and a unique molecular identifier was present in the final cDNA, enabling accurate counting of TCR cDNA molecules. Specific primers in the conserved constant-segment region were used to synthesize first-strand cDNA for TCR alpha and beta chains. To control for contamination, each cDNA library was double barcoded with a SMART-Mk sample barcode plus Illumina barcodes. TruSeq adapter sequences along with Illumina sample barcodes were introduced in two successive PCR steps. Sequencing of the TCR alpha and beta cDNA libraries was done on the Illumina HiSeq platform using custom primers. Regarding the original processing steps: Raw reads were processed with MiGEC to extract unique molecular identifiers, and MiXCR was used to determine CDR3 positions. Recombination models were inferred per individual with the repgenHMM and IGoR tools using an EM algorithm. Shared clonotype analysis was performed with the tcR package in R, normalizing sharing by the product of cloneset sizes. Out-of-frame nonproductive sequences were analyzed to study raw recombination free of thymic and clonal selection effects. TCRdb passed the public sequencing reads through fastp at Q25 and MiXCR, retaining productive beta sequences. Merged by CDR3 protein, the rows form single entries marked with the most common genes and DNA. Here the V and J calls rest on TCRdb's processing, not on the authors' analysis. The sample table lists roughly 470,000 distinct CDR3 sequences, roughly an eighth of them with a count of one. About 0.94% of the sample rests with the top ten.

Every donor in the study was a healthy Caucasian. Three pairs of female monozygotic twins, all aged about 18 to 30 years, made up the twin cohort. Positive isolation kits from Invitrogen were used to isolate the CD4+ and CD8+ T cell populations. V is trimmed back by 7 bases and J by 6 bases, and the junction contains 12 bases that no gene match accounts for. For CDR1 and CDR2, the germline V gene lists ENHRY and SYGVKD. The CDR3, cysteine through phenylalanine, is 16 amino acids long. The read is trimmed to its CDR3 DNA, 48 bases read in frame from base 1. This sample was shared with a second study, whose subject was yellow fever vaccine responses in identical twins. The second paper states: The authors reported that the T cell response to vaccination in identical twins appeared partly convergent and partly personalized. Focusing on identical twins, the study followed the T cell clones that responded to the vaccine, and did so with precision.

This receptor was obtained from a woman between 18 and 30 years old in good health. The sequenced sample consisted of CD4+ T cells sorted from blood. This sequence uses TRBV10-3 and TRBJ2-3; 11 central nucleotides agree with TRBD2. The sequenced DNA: TGTGCCATCACCCCGACTAGCGGGGCCCTACGGGATACGCAGTATTTT. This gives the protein CAITPTSGALRDTQYF.